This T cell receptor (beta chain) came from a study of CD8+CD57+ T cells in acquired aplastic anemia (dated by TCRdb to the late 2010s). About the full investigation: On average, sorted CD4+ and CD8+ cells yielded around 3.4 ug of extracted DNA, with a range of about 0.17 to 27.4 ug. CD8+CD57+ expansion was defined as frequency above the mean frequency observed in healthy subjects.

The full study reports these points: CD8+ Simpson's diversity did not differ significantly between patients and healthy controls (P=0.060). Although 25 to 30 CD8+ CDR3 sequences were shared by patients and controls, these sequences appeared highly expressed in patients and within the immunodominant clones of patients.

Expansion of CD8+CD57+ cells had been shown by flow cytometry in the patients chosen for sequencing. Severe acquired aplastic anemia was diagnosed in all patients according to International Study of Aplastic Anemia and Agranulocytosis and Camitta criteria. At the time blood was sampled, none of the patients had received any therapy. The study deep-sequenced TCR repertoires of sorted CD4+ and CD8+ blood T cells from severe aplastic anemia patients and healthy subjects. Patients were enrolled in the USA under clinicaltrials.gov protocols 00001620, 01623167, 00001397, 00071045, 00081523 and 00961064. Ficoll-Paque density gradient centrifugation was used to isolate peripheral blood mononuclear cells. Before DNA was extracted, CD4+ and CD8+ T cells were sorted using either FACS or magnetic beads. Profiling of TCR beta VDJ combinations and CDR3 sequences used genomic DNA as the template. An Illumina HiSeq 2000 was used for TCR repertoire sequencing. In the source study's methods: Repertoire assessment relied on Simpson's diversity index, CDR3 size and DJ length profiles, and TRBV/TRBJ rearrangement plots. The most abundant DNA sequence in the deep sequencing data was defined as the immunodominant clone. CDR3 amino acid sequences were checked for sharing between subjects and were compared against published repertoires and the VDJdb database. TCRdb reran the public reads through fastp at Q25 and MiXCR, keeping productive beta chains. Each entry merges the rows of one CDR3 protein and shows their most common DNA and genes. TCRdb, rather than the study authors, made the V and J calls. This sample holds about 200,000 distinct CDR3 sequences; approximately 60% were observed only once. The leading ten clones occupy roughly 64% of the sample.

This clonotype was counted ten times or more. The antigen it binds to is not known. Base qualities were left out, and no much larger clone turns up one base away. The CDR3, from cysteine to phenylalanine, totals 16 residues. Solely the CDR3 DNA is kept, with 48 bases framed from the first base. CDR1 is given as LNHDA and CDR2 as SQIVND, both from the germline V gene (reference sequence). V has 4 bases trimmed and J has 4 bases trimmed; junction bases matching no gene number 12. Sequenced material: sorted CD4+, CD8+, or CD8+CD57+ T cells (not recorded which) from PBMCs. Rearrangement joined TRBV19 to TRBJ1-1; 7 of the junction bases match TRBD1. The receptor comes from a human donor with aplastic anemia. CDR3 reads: CASSTTGFVGSTEAFF. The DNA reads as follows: TGTGCCAGTAGTACGACAGGGTTTGTCGGTAGCACTGAAGCTTTCTTT.